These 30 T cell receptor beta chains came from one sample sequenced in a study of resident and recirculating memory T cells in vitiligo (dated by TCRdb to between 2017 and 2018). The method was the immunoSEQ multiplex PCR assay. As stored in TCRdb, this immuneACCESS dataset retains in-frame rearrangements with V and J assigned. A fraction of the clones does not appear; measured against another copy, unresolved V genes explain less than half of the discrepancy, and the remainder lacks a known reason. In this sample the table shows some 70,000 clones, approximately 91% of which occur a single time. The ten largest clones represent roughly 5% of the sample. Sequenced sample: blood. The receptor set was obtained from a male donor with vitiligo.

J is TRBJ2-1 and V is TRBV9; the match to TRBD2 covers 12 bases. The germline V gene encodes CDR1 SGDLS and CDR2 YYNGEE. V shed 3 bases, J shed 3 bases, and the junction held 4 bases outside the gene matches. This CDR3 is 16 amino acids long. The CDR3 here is CASSALAGGLYNEQFF. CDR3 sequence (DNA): TGTGCCAGCAGCGCTCTAGCGGGGGGGCTCTACAATGAGCAGTTCTTC.

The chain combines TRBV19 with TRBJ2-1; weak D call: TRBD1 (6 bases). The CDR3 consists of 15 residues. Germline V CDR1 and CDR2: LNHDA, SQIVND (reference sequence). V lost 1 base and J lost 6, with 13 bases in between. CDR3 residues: CASSIGGQLFNEQFF. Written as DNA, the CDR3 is TGTGCCAGTAGTATAGGCGGACAGCTTTTCAATGAGCAGTTCTTC.

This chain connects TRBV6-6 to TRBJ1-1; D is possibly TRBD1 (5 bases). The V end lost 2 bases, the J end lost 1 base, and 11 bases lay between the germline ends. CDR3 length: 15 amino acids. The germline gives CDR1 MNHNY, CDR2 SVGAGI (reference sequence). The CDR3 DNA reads TGTGCCAGCAGTTACGGGGCGGACCCGAACACTGAAGCTTTCTTT. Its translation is CASSYGADPNTEAFF.

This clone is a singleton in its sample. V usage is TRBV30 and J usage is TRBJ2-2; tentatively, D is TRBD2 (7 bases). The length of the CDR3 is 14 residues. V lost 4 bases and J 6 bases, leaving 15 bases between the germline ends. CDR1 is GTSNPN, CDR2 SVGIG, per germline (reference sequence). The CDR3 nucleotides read TGTGCCTGGAAGGAGGGGGGGAAATCCGGGGAGCTGTTTTTT. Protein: CAWKEGGKSGELFF.

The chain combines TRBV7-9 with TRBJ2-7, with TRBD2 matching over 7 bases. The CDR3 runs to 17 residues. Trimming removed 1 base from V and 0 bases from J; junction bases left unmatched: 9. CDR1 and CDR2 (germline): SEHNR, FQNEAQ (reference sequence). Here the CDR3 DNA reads TGTGCCAGCAGCTTAGGGTCTGGGGGGGTCAGCTCCTACGAGCAGTACTTC. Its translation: CASSLGSGGVSSYEQYF.

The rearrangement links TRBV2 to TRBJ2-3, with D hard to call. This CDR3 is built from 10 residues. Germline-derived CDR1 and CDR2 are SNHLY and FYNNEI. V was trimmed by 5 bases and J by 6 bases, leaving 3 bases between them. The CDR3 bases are TGTGCCAGCAGTCTTGATACGCAGTATTTT. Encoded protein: CASSLDTQYF.

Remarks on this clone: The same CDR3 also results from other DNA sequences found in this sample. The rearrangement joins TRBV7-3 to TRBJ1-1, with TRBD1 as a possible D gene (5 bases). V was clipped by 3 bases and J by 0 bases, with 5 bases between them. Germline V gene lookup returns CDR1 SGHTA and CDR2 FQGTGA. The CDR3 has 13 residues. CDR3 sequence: CASSLTVNTEAFF. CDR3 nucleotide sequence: TGTGCCAGCAGCTTGACAGTGAACACTGAAGCTTTCTTT.

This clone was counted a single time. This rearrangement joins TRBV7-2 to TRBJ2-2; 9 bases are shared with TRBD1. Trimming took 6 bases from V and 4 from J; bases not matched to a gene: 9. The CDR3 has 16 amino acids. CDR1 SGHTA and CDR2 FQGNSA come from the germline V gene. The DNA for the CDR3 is TGTGCCAGCAGTTCCGGGACAGGGTCGTTCACCGGGGAGCTGTTTTTT. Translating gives CASSSGTGSFTGELFF.

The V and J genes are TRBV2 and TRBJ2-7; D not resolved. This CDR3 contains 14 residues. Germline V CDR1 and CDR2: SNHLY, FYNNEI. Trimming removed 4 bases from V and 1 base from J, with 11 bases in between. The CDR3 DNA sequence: TGTGCCAGCAGTGTGTATACTGGTTCCTACGAGCAGTACTTC. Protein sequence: CASSVYTGSYEQYF.

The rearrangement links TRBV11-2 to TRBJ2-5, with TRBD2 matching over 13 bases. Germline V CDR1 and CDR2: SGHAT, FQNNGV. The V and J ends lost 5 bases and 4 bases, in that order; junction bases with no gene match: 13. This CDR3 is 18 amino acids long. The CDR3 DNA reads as TGTGCCAGCAGCCGAGGCTCCGGGACTAGCGGGGTTGGAGAGACCCAGTACTTC. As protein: CASSRGSGTSGVGETQYF.

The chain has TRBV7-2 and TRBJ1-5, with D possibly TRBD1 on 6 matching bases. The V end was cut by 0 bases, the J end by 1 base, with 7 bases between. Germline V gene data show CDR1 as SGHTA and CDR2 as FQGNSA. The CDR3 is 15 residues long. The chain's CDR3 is CASSLADSSNQPQHF. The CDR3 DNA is TGTGCCAGCAGCTTAGCGGACAGCAGCAATCAGCCCCAGCATTTT.

This CDR3 is CASSPRDRGNYGYTF. DNA of the CDR3: TGTGCCAGCAGCCCCCGGGACAGGGGGAACTATGGCTACACCTTC. The V gene is TRBV5-4, the J gene TRBJ1-2; TRBD1 agrees at 11 bases. The V and J ends lost 4 bases and 2 bases, in that order; junction bases with no gene match: 4. The CDR3 has 15 amino acids. CDR1 and CDR2 (germline): SGHNT, YYREEE (reference sequence). The whole variable domain, filled in from reference TRBV5-4 and TRBJ1-2, reads ETGVTQSPTHLIKTRGQQVTLRCSSQSGHNTVSWYQQALGQGPQFIFQYYREEENGRGNFPPRFSGLQFPNYSSELNVNALELDDSALYLCASSPRDRGNYGYTFGSGTRLTVV.

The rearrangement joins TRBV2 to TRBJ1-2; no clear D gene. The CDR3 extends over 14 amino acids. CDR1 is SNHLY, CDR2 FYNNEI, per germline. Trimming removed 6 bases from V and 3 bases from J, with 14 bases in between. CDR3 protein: CASSTYYEDYGYTF. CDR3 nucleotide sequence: TGTGCCAGCAGCACATACTATGAAGACTATGGCTACACCTTC. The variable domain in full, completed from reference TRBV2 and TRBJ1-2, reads EPEVTQTPSHQVTQMGQEVILRCVPISNHLYFYWYRQILGQKVEFLVSFYNNEISEKSEIFDDQFSVERPDGSNFTLKIRSTKLEDSAMYFCASSTYYEDYGYTFGSGTRLTVV.

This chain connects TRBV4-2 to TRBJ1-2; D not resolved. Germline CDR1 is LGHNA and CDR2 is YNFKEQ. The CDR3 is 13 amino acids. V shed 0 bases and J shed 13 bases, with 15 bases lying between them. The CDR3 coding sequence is TGTGCCAGCAGCCAAGACTTCTCGCGGGTGAGCACCTTC. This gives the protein CASSQDFSRVSTF.

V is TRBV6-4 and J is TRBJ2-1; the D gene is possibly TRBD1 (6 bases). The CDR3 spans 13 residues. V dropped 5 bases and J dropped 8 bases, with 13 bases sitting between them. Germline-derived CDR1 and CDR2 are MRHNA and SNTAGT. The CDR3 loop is CASSSTGIDEQFF. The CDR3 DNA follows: TGTGCCAGCAGTAGCACAGGGATCGATGAGCAGTTCTTC.

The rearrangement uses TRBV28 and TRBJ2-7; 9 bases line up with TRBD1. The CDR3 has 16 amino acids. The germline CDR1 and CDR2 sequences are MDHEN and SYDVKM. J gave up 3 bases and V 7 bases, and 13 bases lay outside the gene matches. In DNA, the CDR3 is TGTGCCAGCACTATAGGACAGGGGAGTTCTAGCTACGAGCAGTACTTC. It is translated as CASTIGQGSSSYEQYF.

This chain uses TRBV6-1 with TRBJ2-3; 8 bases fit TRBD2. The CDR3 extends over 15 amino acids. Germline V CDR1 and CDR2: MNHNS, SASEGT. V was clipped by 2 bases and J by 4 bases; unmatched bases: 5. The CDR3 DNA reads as TGTGCCAGCAGTGAACAAGAAGCGGGGGCAGATACGCAGTATTTT. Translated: CASSEQEAGADTQYF.

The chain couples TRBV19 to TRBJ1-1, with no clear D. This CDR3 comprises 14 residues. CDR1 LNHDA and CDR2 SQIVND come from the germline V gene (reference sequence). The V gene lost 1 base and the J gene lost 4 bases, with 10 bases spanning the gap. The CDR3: CASSIGLGGTEAFF. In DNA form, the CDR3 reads TGTGCCAGTAGTATAGGGCTTGGCGGCACTGAAGCTTTCTTT.

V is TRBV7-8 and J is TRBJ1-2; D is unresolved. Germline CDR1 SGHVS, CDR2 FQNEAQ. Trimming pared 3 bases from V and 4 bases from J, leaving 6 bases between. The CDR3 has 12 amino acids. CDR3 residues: CASSFSGYGYTF. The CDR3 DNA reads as TGTGCCAGCAGCTTTTCGGGCTATGGCTACACCTTC.

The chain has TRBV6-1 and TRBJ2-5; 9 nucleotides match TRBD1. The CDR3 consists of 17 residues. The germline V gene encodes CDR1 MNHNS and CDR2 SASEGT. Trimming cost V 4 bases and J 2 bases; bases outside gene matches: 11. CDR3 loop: CASSADYRGRRQETQYF. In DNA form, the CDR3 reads TGTGCCAGCAGTGCGGATTACAGGGGGCGCCGACAAGAGACCCAGTACTTC.

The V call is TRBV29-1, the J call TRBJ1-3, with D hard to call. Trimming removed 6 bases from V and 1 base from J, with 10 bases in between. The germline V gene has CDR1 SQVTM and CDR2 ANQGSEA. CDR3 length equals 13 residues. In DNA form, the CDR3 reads TGCAGCGTGCTGGTACAATCTGGAAACACCATATATTTT. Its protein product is CSVLVQSGNTIYF. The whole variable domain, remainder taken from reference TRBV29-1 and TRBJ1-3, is SAVISQKPSRDICQRGTSLTIQCQVDSQVTMMFWYRQQPGQSLTLIATANQGSEATYESGFVIDKFPISRPNLTFSTLTVSNMSPEDSSIYLCSVLVQSGNTIYFGEGSWLTVV.

The CDR3 here is CASSLDRGAYEQYF. The CDR3 DNA reads TGCGCCAGCAGCTTGGACAGGGGAGCCTACGAGCAGTACTTC. This sequence joins TRBV5-1 and TRBJ2-7; 7 positions agree with TRBD1. Germline loops: CDR1 SGHRS, CDR2 YFSETQ. With 0 bases clipped from V and 2 bases from J, the junction kept 2 bases outside the gene matches. The CDR3 loop spans 14 amino acids.

CDR3: CASSQEGLAGARTQYF. The CDR3 coding sequence is TGTGCCAGCAGCCAAGAGGGACTAGCGGGGGCTCGAACCCAGTACTTC. The V and J genes are TRBV4-2 and TRBJ2-5; TRBD2 agrees at 14 bases. This CDR3 has 16 residues. After removal of 0 bases from V and 8 bases from J, the junction contained 5 bases not matched to a gene. Germline loops: CDR1 LGHNA, CDR2 YNFKEQ.

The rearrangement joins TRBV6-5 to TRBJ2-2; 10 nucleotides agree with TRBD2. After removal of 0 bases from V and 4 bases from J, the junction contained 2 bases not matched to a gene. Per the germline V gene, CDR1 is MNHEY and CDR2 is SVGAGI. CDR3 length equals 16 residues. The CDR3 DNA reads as TGTGCCAGCAGTTACTCGAGGACTAGCGGCACCGGGGAGCTGTTTTTT. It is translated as CASSYSRTSGTGELFF.

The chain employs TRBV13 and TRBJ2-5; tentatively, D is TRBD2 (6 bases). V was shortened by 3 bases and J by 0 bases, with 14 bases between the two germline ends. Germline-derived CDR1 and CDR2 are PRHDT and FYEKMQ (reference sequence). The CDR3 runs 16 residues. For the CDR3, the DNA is TGTGCCAGCAGCTTCAGTAGCGGAGCTTACCAAGAGACCCAGTACTTC. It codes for CASSFSSGAYQETQYF.

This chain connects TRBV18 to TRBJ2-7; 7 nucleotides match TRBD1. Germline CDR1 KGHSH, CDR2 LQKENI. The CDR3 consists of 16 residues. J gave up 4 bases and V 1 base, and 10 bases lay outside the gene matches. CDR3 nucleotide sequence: TGTGCCAGCTCACCACAGCGTACCGGGACAGAGTACGAGCAGTACTTC. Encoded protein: CASSPQRTGTEYEQYF.

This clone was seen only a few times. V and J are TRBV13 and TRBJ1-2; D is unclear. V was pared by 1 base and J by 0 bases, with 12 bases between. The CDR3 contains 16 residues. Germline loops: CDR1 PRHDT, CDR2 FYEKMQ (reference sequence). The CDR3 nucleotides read TGTGCCAGCAGCTTAGAAGAGGGAGGTACTAACTATGGCTACACCTTC. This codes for CASSLEEGGTNYGYTF.

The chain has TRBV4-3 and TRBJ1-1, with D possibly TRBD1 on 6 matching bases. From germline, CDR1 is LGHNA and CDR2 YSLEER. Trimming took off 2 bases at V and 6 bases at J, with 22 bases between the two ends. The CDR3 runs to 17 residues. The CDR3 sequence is CASSQRRTVKEISEAFF. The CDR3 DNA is TGCGCCAGCAGCCAACGTAGGACAGTAAAGGAAATATCTGAAGCTTTCTTT.

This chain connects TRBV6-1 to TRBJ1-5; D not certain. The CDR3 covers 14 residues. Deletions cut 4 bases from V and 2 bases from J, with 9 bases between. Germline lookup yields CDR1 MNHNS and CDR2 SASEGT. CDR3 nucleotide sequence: TGTGCCAGCAGTGGGTACGGGGGCAATCAGCCCCAGCATTTT. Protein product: CASSGYGGNQPQHF.

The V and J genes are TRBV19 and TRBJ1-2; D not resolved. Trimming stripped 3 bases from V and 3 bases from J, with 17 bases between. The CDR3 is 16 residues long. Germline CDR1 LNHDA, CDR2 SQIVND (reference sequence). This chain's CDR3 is CASSIRGGGWDYGYTF. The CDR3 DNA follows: TGTGCCAGTAGTATCCGCGGCGGCGGCTGGGACTATGGCTACACCTTC. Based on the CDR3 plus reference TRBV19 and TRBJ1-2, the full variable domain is DGGITQSPKYLFRKEGQNVTLSCEQNLNHDAMYWYRQDPGQGLRLIYYSQIVNDFQKGDIAEGYSVSREKKESFPLTVTSAQKNPTAFYLCASSIRGGGWDYGYTFGSGTRLTVV.